Each of the 23 T cell receptor beta chains below was sequenced from the same sample in a study of identical twins. TCRdb reanalysed the 5' RACE reads using MiXCR and keeps one entry per CDR3 protein. The sample has some 1,700,000 distinct CDR3 sequences, about 31% seen once. What was sequenced was cord blood. Receptors were obtained from a newborn girl in good health.

V usage is TRBV3-1 and J usage is TRBJ1-1; D may be TRBD1 (6 bases). This CDR3 contains 13 residues. V was trimmed by 4 bases and J by 6 bases, leaving 12 bases between them. Germline V gene lookup returns CDR1 LGHDT and CDR2 YNNKEL (reference sequence). CDR3 coding DNA: TGTGCCAGCAGCCCCAACAGGGTAGCTGAAGCTTTCTTT. It codes for CASSPNRVAEAFF.

The rearrangement uses TRBV30 and TRBJ1-2; D remains ambiguous. The CDR3 is 13 residues long. The germline V gene has CDR1 GTSNPN and CDR2 SVGIG (reference sequence). V was clipped by 3 bases and J by 3 bases, with 11 bases between them. The CDR3 DNA reads as TGTGCCTGGAGGACCGCAGGACACTATGGCTACACCTTC. It encodes CAWRTAGHYGYTF. The variable domain in full, with the rest retrieved from reference TRBV30 and TRBJ1-2, is SQTIHQWPATLVQPVGSPLSLECTVEGTSNPNLYWYRQAAGRGLQLLFYSVGIGQISSEVPQNLSASRPQDRQFILSSKKLLLSDSGFYLCAWRTAGHYGYTFGSGTRLTVV.

The DNA of the CDR3 is TGTGCCAGCAGTTTGCGGGGGACGAACACCATATATTTT. Residues: CASSLRGTNTIYF. This rearrangement joins TRBV27 to TRBJ1-3; the D gene is possibly TRBD1 (5 bases). Germline V gene data show CDR1 as MNHEY and CDR2 as SMNVEV (reference sequence). V was cut by 3 bases and J by 7 bases, with 10 bases left in between. The CDR3 runs to 13 residues.

The CDR3 spells CASSPAELAGGPDEQFF. The CDR3, as DNA: TGTGCCAGCTCACCAGCGGAACTAGCGGGAGGGCCCGATGAGCAGTTCTTC. The chain is built from TRBV18 and TRBJ2-1; 13 nucleotides agree with TRBD2. Germline V gene sequence: CDR1 KGHSH, CDR2 LQKENI. The CDR3 contains 17 residues. V gave up 2 bases and J gave up 8 bases; unmatched junction bases: 9.

The V gene is TRBV7-2, the J gene TRBJ2-3; 14 positions match TRBD2. The V and J ends lost 4 bases and 4 bases, in that order; junction bases with no gene match: 4. Germline V gives CDR1 SGHTA, CDR2 FQGNSA. CDR3 length equals 16 residues. CDR3 nucleotide sequence: TGTGCCAGCAGCTCGGGACTAGCGGGGGCTCCAGATACGCAGTATTTT. It specifies CASSSGLAGAPDTQYF.

This clonotype was detected a few times. This may arise from a read error, as a much more abundant clone is one base away. This chain uses TRBV5-1 with TRBJ1-5, with D unclear. The length of the CDR3 is 13 residues. Trimming shortened V by 0 bases and J by 4 bases, and 5 bases separated the two germline ends. Germline values: CDR1 SGHRS, CDR2 YFSETQ. The CDR3 nucleotides are TGCGCCAGCAGCTTGGACAAAAATCAGCCCCAGCATTTT. Translating gives CASSLDKNQPQHF.

Only one count was recorded for this clonotype. The V call is TRBV29-1, the J call TRBJ2-6; a possible D gene is TRBD2 (6 bases). This CDR3 has 14 residues. Germline lookup yields CDR1 SQVTM and CDR2 ANQGSEA. Between the trimmed V and J ends, which lost 8 bases and 0 bases, there was a span of 11 bases. The CDR3 reads CSIRGSSGANVLTF. The CDR3 region has the DNA TGCAGCATCCGGGGGAGCTCTGGGGCCAACGTCCTGACTTTC.

CDR3 DNA: TGTGCCAGCAGTACCCAAGGACAGGGGAACAATCAGCCCCAGCATTTT. It encodes CASSTQGQGNNQPQHF. The chain has TRBV2 and TRBJ1-5, with 9 bases aligning to TRBD1. V gave up 5 bases and J gave up 3 bases; unmatched junction bases: 8. The CDR3 extends over 16 amino acids. Germline assignment: CDR1 SNHLY and CDR2 FYNNEI.

This clonotype was counted at least ten times. The CDR3 DNA is TGCGCCAGCAGCTTAAGGCTAGCGGACAATGAGCAGTTCTTC. This encodes CASSLRLADNEQFF. The chain recombines TRBV5-1 with TRBJ2-1; 7 bases line up with TRBD2. This CDR3 has 14 residues. Germline CDR1 SGHRS, CDR2 YFSETQ. V lost 2 bases and J lost 5; bases outside the gene matches: 4. Based on the CDR3 plus reference TRBV5-1 and TRBJ2-1, the full variable domain is KAGVTQTPRYLIKTRGQQVTLSCSPISGHRSVSWYQQTPGQGLQFLFEYFSETQRNKGNFPGRFSGRQFSNSRSEMNVSTLELGDSALYLCASSLRLADNEQFFGPGTRLTVL.

The rearrangement links TRBV20-1 to TRBJ1-5; 8 bases are shared with TRBD1. Trimming at V came to 3 bases and at J to 1 base, leaving 2 bases not matched to a gene. The germline CDR1 and CDR2 sequences are DFQATT and SNEGSKA (reference sequence). This CDR3 is 14 amino acids long. The chain's CDR3 is CSARTGVSNQPQHF. CDR3 sequence (DNA): TGCAGTGCTAGGACAGGGGTAAGCAATCAGCCCCAGCATTTT.

This clonotype was detected a few times. This chain connects TRBV2 to TRBJ2-7, with D unclear. The length of the CDR3 is 11 residues. Trimming removed 4 bases from V and 5 bases from J, with 6 bases in between. CDR1 SNHLY and CDR2 FYNNEI come from the germline V gene. In nucleotides, the CDR3 is TGTGCCAGCAGTGTCGTCCACGAGCAGTACTTC. Translation: CASSVVHEQYF. Looking up the rest from reference TRBV2 and TRBJ2-7 gives the full variable domain: EPEVTQTPSHQVTQMGQEVILRCVPISNHLYFYWYRQILGQKVEFLVSFYNNEISEKSEIFDDQFSVERPDGSNFTLKIRSTKLEDSAMYFCASSVVHEQYFGPGTRLTVT.

There are a few counts of this clonotype. The gene calls are TRBV4-1 and TRBJ2-3, with no clear D. Germline CDR1 and CDR2: MGHRA and YSYEKL. V shed 1 base and J shed 2 bases, with 10 bases lying between them. The CDR3 length is 15 residues. CDR3 bases: TGCGCCAGCAGCCAAGTAAGCTGGAACACAGATACGCAGTATTTT. Protein product: CASSQVSWNTDTQYF.

The chain carries TRBV19 and TRBJ2-5; 8 nucleotides line up with TRBD1. Trimming took 3 bases from V and 3 from J; bases not matched to a gene: 6. The CDR3 runs to 15 residues. Germline CDR1 and CDR2: LNHDA and SQIVND (reference sequence). The CDR3 coding sequence is TGTGCCAGTAGTATCTGGGGGACAGGAAAAGAGACCCAGTACTTC. Its protein is CASSIWGTGKETQYF.

The chain has TRBV28 and TRBJ2-5; 10 nucleotides match TRBD2. The germline CDR1 and CDR2 sequences are MDHEN and SYDVKM. Germline trimming cut 4 bases from V and 0 bases from J; bases unmatched to any gene: 14. The CDR3 loop spans 19 amino acids. CDR3 region: CASSSTGASGSVYQETQYF. Written as DNA, the CDR3 is TGTGCCAGCAGTTCAACCGGTGCTAGCGGGAGTGTGTACCAAGAGACCCAGTACTTC.

This clonotype was seen more than once but under ten times. The genes are TRBV20-1 and TRBJ2-1; D perhaps matches TRBD2 (5 bases). The V and J ends lost 6 bases and 0 bases respectively, with 18 bases between them. The CDR3 has 16 amino acids. CDR1 and CDR2 from the germline V gene are DFQATT and SNEGSKA (reference sequence). CDR3 sequence reads: CSAPGWRASSYNEQFF. DNA of the CDR3: TGCAGTGCCCCTGGTTGGCGGGCCAGCTCCTACAATGAGCAGTTCTTC.

This clonotype was seen at least ten times. The chain joins TRBV29-1 to TRBJ2-3; TRBD2 agrees at 8 bases. CDR3 length equals 15 residues. Germline V CDR1 and CDR2: SQVTM, ANQGSEA. V was clipped by 7 bases and J by 4 bases; unmatched bases: 13. The chain's CDR3 is CSGAPAGASPDTQYF. CDR3 nucleotides: TGCAGCGGGGCCCCAGCGGGGGCTTCTCCAGATACGCAGTATTTT.

This clonotype was detected many times. The chain combines TRBV20-1 with TRBJ2-3, with D unclear. The CDR3 has 11 amino acids. Germline V gene data show CDR1 as DFQATT and CDR2 as SNEGSKA (reference sequence). Trimming removed 5 bases at V and 0 bases at J, with 3 bases between. The CDR3 nucleotides read TGCAGTGCTGACAGCACAGATACGCAGTATTTT. Translation gives CSADSTDTQYF.

Only a few counts were recorded for this clonotype. The rearrangement links TRBV12-3 or TRBV12-4 to TRBJ1-5; 7 bases fit TRBD1. Trimming removed 5 bases from V and 3 bases from J; junction bases left unmatched: 7. The CDR3 is made up of 15 amino acids. DNA for the CDR3: TGTGCCAGCAGTACGGACAGGAGGGACAATCAGCCCCAGCATTTT. Amino acid sequence: CASSTDRRDNQPQHF.

V is TRBV5-1 and J is TRBJ1-5; D uncertain. CDR1 SGHRS and CDR2 YFSETQ come from the germline V gene. V was pared by 0 bases and J by 7 bases, with 14 bases between. CDR3 length: 15 residues. Here the CDR3 reads CASSLDGFSSQPQHF. DNA of the CDR3: TGCGCCAGCAGCTTGGACGGGTTCTCCTCACAGCCCCAGCATTTT.

This clonotype showed up many times. The chain combines TRBV4-1 with TRBJ1-4; no clear D gene. This CDR3 region has 14 residues. Trimming pared 1 base from V and 8 bases from J, leaving 11 bases between. Per germline, CDR1 MGHRA and CDR2 YSYEKL. The CDR3 coding sequence is TGCGCCAGCAGCCAAGTAACGACGGACGAAAAACTGTTTTTT. Translation: CASSQVTTDEKLFF.

The chain joins TRBV7-2 to TRBJ2-7; tentative D call: TRBD2 (5 bases). This CDR3 comprises 14 residues. Germline CDR1 and CDR2: SGHTA and FQGNSA. The ends were cut back, 5 bases at V and 0 bases at J, with 11 bases in the middle. The CDR3 DNA follows: TGTGCCAGCAGCCGCCGTACTAGCTCCTACGAGCAGTACTTC. Its protein is CASSRRTSSYEQYF.

The chain recombines TRBV20-1 with TRBJ1-2, with D unclear. CDR3 length: 12 amino acids. CDR1 and CDR2 (germline): DFQATT, SNEGSKA (reference sequence). The chain's CDR3 is CSPPGGSYGYTF. In DNA, the CDR3 is TGCAGCCCACCGGGCGGTTCCTATGGCTACACCTTC.

The genes are TRBV11-2 and TRBJ2-4; D perhaps matches TRBD2 (6 bases). Near its end, the DNA agrees better with TRBJ2-7, so the J call may be wrong. The CDR3 is 21 residues long. CDR1 SGHAT and CDR2 FQNNGV come from the germline V gene. The DNA of the CDR3 is TGTGCCAGCAGCTTAGAGACTCTTGTGAATCCGGGACTCCAAGCCCGCTACGAGCAGTACTTC. Residues: CASSLETLVNPGLQARYEQYF.